Listed here are 26 T cell receptor beta chains from one sample, sequenced in a study of CD8+ T cells in alopecia areata (dated 2018 in TCRdb). The meaning of the sample's time point label: around 28 days on oral tofacitinib. This sample's treatment or condition label indicates: oral pan-JAK inhibitor, 5-10 mg twice daily. Library creation used the immunoSEQ multiplex PCR assay. RNA was extracted from all samples and reverse transcribed into cDNA as template for TCR sequencing. As stored in TCRdb, this immuneACCESS dataset retains in-frame rearrangements with V and J assigned. A fraction of the clones does not appear; measured against another copy, unresolved V genes explain less than half of the discrepancy, and the remainder lacks a known reason. The sample table records 100,000 to 150,000 clones; roughly 57% of these occur just once. Roughly 5% of the sample rests with the top ten. The sequencing here drew on CD4+ T cells sorted from blood, taken at week 4, from a patient treated with tofacitinib. These TCRs come from a human donor with alopecia areata.

The rearrangement joins TRBV5-6 to TRBJ2-5; 12 bases line up with TRBD2. Germline V gives CDR1 SGHDT, CDR2 YYEEEE. Trimming took 0 bases from V and 4 from J; bases not matched to a gene: 1. This CDR3 has 15 amino acids. The CDR3 DNA reads TGTGCCAGCAGCTTGGCGGGACTAGCGGGAGAGACCCAGTACTTC. This gives the protein CASSLAGLAGETQYF.

This clone has more than one count but fewer than ten. The chain recombines TRBV28 with TRBJ2-4; D not resolved. The CDR3 covers 12 residues. V shed 6 bases and J shed 6 bases, with 9 bases lying between them. Germline V gene sequence: CDR1 MDHEN, CDR2 SYDVKM. The CDR3 here is CASRDQRNIQYF. Written as DNA, the CDR3 is TGTGCCAGCAGAGACCAGAGAAACATTCAGTACTTC.

This clone was seen a handful of times. DNA of the CDR3: TGCGCCAGCAGCTTGGAGGGACACTGGCTATATTTT. Translated: CASSLEGHWLYF. The chain is built from TRBV5-1 and TRBJ2-3; D perhaps matches TRBD1 (6 bases). V lost 0 bases to trimming and J lost 15 bases, with 14 bases between them. The CDR3 runs 12 residues. From germline, CDR1 is SGHRS and CDR2 YFSETQ.

The chain combines TRBV23-1 with TRBJ2-2, with TRBD1 matching over 9 bases. TRBV23-1 is recorded as an ORF, its role being uncertain. The J segment lost 5 bases and the V segment lost 1 base, leaving 14 bases of the junction unmatched. The length of the CDR3 is 19 residues. This CDR3 reads CASSQFSDFGGQGTGELFF. CDR3 nucleotides: TGCGCCAGCAGTCAATTTTCGGACTTTGGGGGACAGGGAACCGGGGAGCTGTTTTTT.

The gene calls are TRBV5-6 and TRBJ1-5; D call uncertain. Looked up from germline, CDR1 is SGHDT and CDR2 is YYEEEE. CDR3 length: 14 amino acids. V lost 7 bases, J lost 9 bases, and 20 bases lay in between. The CDR3 here is CASHTRQDYLPQHF. Written as DNA, the CDR3 is TGTGCCAGCCACACTAGGCAGGACTACCTGCCCCAGCATTTT. Filled out from reference TRBV5-6 and TRBJ1-5, the complete variable domain reads DAGVTQSPTHLIKTRGQQVTLRCSPKSGHDTVSWYQQALGQGPQFIFQYYEEEERQRGNFPDRFSGHQFPNYSSELNVNALLLGDSALYLCASHTRQDYLPQHFGDGTRLSIL.

The chain carries TRBV6-5 and TRBJ2-1; 8 nucleotides agree with TRBD1. CDR3 length equals 15 residues. From germline, CDR1 is MNHEY and CDR2 SVGAGI. Trimming took 8 bases from V and 2 from J; bases not matched to a gene: 8. The CDR3 loop is CASSGTGRAYNEQFF. The DNA of the CDR3 is TGTGCCAGCTCAGGGACAGGACGAGCCTACAATGAGCAGTTCTTC.

The V gene is TRBV30, the J gene TRBJ2-7; perhaps TRBD1 as D (6 bases). The germline CDR1 and CDR2 sequences are GTSNPN and SVGIG (reference sequence). The CDR3 is 15 amino acids. V lost 5 bases, J lost 7 bases, and 24 bases lay in between. The DNA of the CDR3 is TGTGCCTGGGGCCCGGGACACAGTTCCCTTAAAGAGCAGTACTTC. This sequence encodes CAWGPGHSSLKEQYF.

This chain joins TRBV29-1 and TRBJ2-5; 11 bases map to TRBD2. Trimming removed 4 bases from V and 2 bases from J; junction bases left unmatched: 6. The CDR3 runs to 15 residues. Per germline, CDR1 SQVTM and CDR2 ANQGSEA. The DNA for the CDR3 is TGCAGCGTTGTTTTTACTAGCGGGGGACAAGAGACCCAGTACTTC. Translation gives CSVVFTSGGQETQYF.

V is TRBV29-1 and J is TRBJ2-1, with D possibly called TRBD1 or TRBD2 (5 bases each). This CDR3 contains 14 residues. Germline CDR1 and CDR2: SQVTM and ANQGSEA. V was clipped by 4 bases and J by 0 bases, with 10 bases between them. The CDR3 nucleotides are TGCAGCGTTGGAGAGGGGAGCTCCTACAATGAGCAGTTCTTC. Encoded protein: CSVGEGSSYNEQFF.

This rearrangement joins TRBV5-7 to TRBJ1-2; D call uncertain. TRBV5-7 qualifies as an ORF whose function is uncertain. The CDR3 is 18 residues long. Trimming removed 4 bases at V and 8 bases at J, with 30 bases between. CDR3 amino acids: CASSRTNPLMINYRGYTF. CDR3 sequence (DNA): TGTGCCAGCAGCCGGACCAACCCCCTGATGATTAACTATAGGGGCTACACCTTC.

This clone was counted only a few times. V is TRBV29-1 and J is TRBJ1-2; D is undetermined. CDR3 length: 12 amino acids. The germline V and J ends were trimmed by 5 bases and 5 bases, with 12 bases remaining between them. Germline V gene sequence: CDR1 SQVTM, CDR2 ANQGSEA. In nucleotides, the CDR3 is TGCAGCGTTTTAGAAGAGTCGTATGGCTACACCTTC. It is translated as CSVLEESYGYTF. Full variable domain (rest looked up from reference TRBV29-1 and TRBJ1-2): SAVISQKPSRDICQRGTSLTIQCQVDSQVTMMFWYRQQPGQSLTLIATANQGSEATYESGFVIDKFPISRPNLTFSTLTVSNMSPEDSSIYLCSVLEESYGYTFGSGTRLTVV.

The V call is TRBV4-1, the J call TRBJ1-5; weak D call: TRBD1 (6 bases). With 1 base removed from V and 6 bases from J, the gap between germline ends came to 16 bases. Germline V gene lookup returns CDR1 MGHRA and CDR2 YSYEKL. CDR3 length: 16 amino acids. CDR3 region: CASSQVHGGLGQPQHF. As DNA, the CDR3 is TGCGCCAGCAGCCAAGTTCACGGGGGGCTAGGTCAGCCCCAGCATTTT.

Concerning this clone itself: One end of the junction does not line up with germline, which may come from a read error. CDR3 sequence (DNA): TGCAGTGCACCCGCCCCGGGACTAATGCTCTTC. It codes for CSAPAPGLMLF. The V call is TRBV20-1, the J call TRBJ2-1; 7 positions match TRBD2. Germline-derived CDR1 and CDR2 are DFQATT and SNEGSKA (reference sequence). The CDR3 has 11 amino acids.

A note on this clone: The same CDR3 arises from other DNA sequences in this sample as well. This sequence joins TRBV30 and TRBJ1-5; weak D call: TRBD1 (5 bases). V was trimmed by 3 bases and J by 1 base, leaving 7 bases between them. Germline V gene lookup returns CDR1 GTSNPN and CDR2 SVGIG (reference sequence). The CDR3 is 13 residues long. The DNA of the CDR3 is TGTGCCTGGAGCCGGGACAGCAATCAGCCCCAGCATTTT. Its translation: CAWSRDSNQPQHF. The full variable domain, its missing parts supplied by reference TRBV30 and TRBJ1-5, is SQTIHQWPATLVQPVGSPLSLECTVEGTSNPNLYWYRQAAGRGLQLLFYSVGIGQISSEVPQNLSASRPQDRQFILSSKKLLLSDSGFYLCAWSRDSNQPQHFGDGTRLSIL.

This clone was observed a handful of times. The rearrangement joins TRBV4-1 to TRBJ1-3; the match to TRBD1 covers 10 bases. V gave up 4 bases and J gave up 4 bases; unmatched junction bases: 4. The germline CDR1 and CDR2 sequences are MGHRA and YSYEKL. The CDR3 extends over 15 amino acids. The CDR3 sequence: CASSPWDRGGNTIYF. As DNA, the CDR3 is TGCGCCAGCAGCCCATGGGACAGGGGAGGAAACACCATATATTTT.

J is TRBJ2-7 and V is TRBV5-1; the D gene is possibly TRBD2 (5 bases). The V end lost 0 bases, the J end lost 4 bases, and 11 bases lay between the germline ends. Germline V gene sequence: CDR1 SGHRS, CDR2 YFSETQ. CDR3 size: 14 residues. DNA of the CDR3: TGCGCCAGCAGCTTGGCCCCGGGAACTTACGAGCAGTACTTC. This encodes CASSLAPGTYEQYF.

V is TRBV4-2 and J is TRBJ2-5; 8 bases are a match to TRBD1. Germline V gene lookup returns CDR1 LGHNA and CDR2 YNFKEQ. Unmatched junction bases numbered 9, after V lost 4 bases and J lost 5 bases. The CDR3 loop spans 15 amino acids. This CDR3 is CASSLGSGGWETQYF. Here the CDR3 DNA reads TGTGCCAGCAGCCTGGGTTCAGGGGGCTGGGAGACCCAGTACTTC.

The J gene is TRBJ2-3, the V gene TRBV5-6; 9 bases fit TRBD1. Looked up from germline, CDR1 is SGHDT and CDR2 is YYEEEE. The CDR3 runs to 16 residues. V lost 4 bases, J lost 1 base, and 7 bases stayed unmatched. The CDR3, as DNA: TGTGCCAGCAGCGGGGGGACAGGGAGAGGCACAGATACGCAGTATTTT. Translated, it gives CASSGGTGRGTDTQYF.

This clone has a handful of counts. The chain employs TRBV29-1 and TRBJ2-7; 9 bases are a match to TRBD1. The CDR3 sequence is 13 residues long. J gave up 5 bases and V 4 bases, and 6 bases lay outside the gene matches. Germline CDR1 SQVTM, CDR2 ANQGSEA. The CDR3 DNA reads TGCAGCGTTGCCGGGACAGGGTTAGACGAGCAGTACTTC. Amino acid sequence: CSVAGTGLDEQYF.

The chain couples TRBV6-5 to TRBJ1-1; the D is unclear. Germline CDR1 is MNHEY and CDR2 is SVGAGI. The CDR3 covers 12 residues. Trimming stripped 8 bases from V and 5 bases from J, with 12 bases between. CDR3 residues: CASGRDGTEAFF. The CDR3 coding sequence is TGTGCCAGCGGAAGAGACGGGACTGAAGCTTTCTTT.

A word on this clone: Other DNA sequences of this sample code for an identical CDR3. This sequence joins TRBV5-4 and TRBJ2-7; no clear D gene. Germline values: CDR1 SGHNT, CDR2 YYREEE (reference sequence). Trimming took 2 bases from V and 3 from J, leaving 3 bases between them. The CDR3 loop spans 11 amino acids. This CDR3 reads CASSLNYEQYF. DNA of the CDR3: TGTGCCAGCAGCTTAAACTACGAGCAGTACTTC. Using reference TRBV5-4 and TRBJ2-7 for the parts outside the CDR3, the full variable domain is ETGVTQSPTHLIKTRGQQVTLRCSSQSGHNTVSWYQQALGQGPQFIFQYYREEENGRGNFPPRFSGLQFPNYSSELNVNALELDDSALYLCASSLNYEQYFGPGTRLTVT.

V is TRBV6-5 and J is TRBJ2-5; weak D call: TRBD1 (5 bases). The germline V and J ends were trimmed by 8 bases and 2 bases, with 15 bases remaining between them. Germline V lookup: CDR1 MNHEY, CDR2 SVGAGI. The CDR3 has 14 amino acids. CDR3 sequence: CASWGWVDQETQYF. CDR3 DNA: TGTGCCAGCTGGGGCTGGGTGGATCAAGAGACCCAGTACTTC.

The rearrangement links TRBV29-1 to TRBJ2-3, with 10 bases matching TRBD1. Germline V gene data show CDR1 as SQVTM and CDR2 as ANQGSEA. The V and J ends lost 4 bases and 6 bases, in that order; junction bases with no gene match: 1. The CDR3 has 12 amino acids. CDR3 amino acids: CSVGTGGDTQYF. Written as DNA, the CDR3 is TGCAGCGTTGGGACAGGGGGGGATACGCAGTATTTT.

The rearrangement links TRBV29-1 to TRBJ2-3; D is uncertain. The CDR3 length is 13 residues. V was shortened by 0 bases and J by 4 bases, with 8 bases between the two germline ends. The V gene's germline CDR1 is SQVTM and CDR2 ANQGSEA. The CDR3 DNA follows: TGCAGCGTTGAAGATCGAGTCGCAGATACGCAGTATTTT. Amino acid sequence: CSVEDRVADTQYF.

The chain couples TRBV25-1 to TRBJ1-2, with D hard to call. The CDR3 runs to 11 residues. CDR1 and CDR2 (germline): MGHDK, SYGVNS. V shed 8 bases and J shed 8 bases, with 12 bases lying between them. CDR3 loop: CASFSAGGYTF. The CDR3 nucleotides are TGTGCCAGCTTCTCGGCTGGCGGCTACACCTTC.

This chain links TRBV29-1 with TRBJ1-2, with D possibly being TRBD1 (5 bases). The CDR3 spans 10 residues. The germline V and J ends were trimmed by 4 bases and 8 bases, with 8 bases remaining between them. Germline loops: CDR1 SQVTM, CDR2 ANQGSEA. CDR3 bases: TGCAGCGTTGGAGGGGACGGCTACACCTTC. Translated: CSVGGDGYTF.